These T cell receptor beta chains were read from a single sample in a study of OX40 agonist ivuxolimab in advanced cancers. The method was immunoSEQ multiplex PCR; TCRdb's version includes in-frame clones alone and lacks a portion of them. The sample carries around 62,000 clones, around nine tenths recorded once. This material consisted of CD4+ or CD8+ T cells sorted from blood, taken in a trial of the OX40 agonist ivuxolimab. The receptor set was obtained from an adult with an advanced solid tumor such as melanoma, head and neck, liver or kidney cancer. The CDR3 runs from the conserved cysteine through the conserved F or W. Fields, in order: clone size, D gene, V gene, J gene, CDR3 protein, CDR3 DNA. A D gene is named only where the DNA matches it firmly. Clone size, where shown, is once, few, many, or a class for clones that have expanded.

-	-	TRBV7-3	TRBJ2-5	CASSFGSRGSQETQYF	TGTGCCAGCAGCTTCGGTTCCAGGGGTTCCCAAGAGACCCAGTACTTC
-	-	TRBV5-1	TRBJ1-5	CASSLEGTSNQPQHF	TGCGCCAGCAGCTTAGAGGGGACAAGCAATCAGCCCCAGCATTTT
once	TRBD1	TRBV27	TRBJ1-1	CASRGGDRVNTEAFF	TGTGCCAGCAGAGGCGGAGACAGGGTGAACACTGAAGCTTTCTTT
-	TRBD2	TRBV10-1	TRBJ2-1	CASSSRTRGLEQFF	TGCGCCAGCAGTAGCCGGACTAGAGGGCTTGAGCAGTTCTTC
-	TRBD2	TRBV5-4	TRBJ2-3	CASSLVGRSGNTQYF	TGTGCCAGCAGCTTGGTCGGTAGGAGCGGGAATACGCAGTATTTT
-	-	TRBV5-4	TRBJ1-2	CASSLFSTTAGEAYGYTF	TGTGCCAGCAGCTTGTTCTCCACCACGGCAGGGGAGGCCTATGGCTACACCTTC
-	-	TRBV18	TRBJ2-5	CASSPPGGLETQYF	TGTGCCAGCTCACCACCGGGGGGTCTAGAGACCCAGTACTTC
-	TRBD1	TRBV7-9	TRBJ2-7	CASRRNRGDYEQYF	TGTGCCAGCAGGCGTAACAGGGGAGACTACGAGCAGTACTTC
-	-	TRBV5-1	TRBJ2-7	CASSLGSGIAYEQYF	TGCGCCAGCAGCTTGGGATCGGGAATTGCCTACGAGCAGTACTTC
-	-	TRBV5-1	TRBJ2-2	CASSLVSGELFF	TGCGCCAGCAGCTTGGTTTCCGGGGAGCTGTTTTTT
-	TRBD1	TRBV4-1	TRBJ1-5	CASSQASYRGPGQPQHF	TGCGCCAGCAGCCAAGCGTCCTACAGGGGGCCAGGGCAGCCCCAGCATTTT
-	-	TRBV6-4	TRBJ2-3	CASSDTGGTDTQYF	TGTGCCAGCAGTGACACGGGGGGCACAGATACGCAGTATTTT
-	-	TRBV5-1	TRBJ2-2	CASSFRQVAAGELFF	TGCGCCAGCAGCTTCAGACAGGTGGCCGCCGGGGAGCTGTTTTTT
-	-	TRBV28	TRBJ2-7	CASSLSGPYEQYF	TGTGCCAGCAGTTTGAGTGGTCCCTACGAGCAGTACTTC